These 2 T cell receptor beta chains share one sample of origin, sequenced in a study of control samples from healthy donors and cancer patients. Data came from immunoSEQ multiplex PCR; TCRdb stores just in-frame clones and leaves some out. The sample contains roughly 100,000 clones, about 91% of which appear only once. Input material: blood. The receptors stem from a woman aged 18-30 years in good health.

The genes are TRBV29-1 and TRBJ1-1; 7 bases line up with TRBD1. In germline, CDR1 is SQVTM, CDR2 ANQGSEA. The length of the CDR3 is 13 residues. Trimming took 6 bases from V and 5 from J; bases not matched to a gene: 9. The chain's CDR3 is CSVSKGAGTEAFF. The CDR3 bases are TGCAGCGTCTCTAAGGGGGCAGGGACTGAAGCTTTCTTT.

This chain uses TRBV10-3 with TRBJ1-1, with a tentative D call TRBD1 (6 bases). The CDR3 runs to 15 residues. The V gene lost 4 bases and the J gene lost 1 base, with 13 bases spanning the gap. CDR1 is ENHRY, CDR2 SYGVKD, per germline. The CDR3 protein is CAISAADRGNTEAFF. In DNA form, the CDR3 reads TGTGCCATCAGTGCGGCGGACAGAGGGAACACTGAAGCTTTCTTT.